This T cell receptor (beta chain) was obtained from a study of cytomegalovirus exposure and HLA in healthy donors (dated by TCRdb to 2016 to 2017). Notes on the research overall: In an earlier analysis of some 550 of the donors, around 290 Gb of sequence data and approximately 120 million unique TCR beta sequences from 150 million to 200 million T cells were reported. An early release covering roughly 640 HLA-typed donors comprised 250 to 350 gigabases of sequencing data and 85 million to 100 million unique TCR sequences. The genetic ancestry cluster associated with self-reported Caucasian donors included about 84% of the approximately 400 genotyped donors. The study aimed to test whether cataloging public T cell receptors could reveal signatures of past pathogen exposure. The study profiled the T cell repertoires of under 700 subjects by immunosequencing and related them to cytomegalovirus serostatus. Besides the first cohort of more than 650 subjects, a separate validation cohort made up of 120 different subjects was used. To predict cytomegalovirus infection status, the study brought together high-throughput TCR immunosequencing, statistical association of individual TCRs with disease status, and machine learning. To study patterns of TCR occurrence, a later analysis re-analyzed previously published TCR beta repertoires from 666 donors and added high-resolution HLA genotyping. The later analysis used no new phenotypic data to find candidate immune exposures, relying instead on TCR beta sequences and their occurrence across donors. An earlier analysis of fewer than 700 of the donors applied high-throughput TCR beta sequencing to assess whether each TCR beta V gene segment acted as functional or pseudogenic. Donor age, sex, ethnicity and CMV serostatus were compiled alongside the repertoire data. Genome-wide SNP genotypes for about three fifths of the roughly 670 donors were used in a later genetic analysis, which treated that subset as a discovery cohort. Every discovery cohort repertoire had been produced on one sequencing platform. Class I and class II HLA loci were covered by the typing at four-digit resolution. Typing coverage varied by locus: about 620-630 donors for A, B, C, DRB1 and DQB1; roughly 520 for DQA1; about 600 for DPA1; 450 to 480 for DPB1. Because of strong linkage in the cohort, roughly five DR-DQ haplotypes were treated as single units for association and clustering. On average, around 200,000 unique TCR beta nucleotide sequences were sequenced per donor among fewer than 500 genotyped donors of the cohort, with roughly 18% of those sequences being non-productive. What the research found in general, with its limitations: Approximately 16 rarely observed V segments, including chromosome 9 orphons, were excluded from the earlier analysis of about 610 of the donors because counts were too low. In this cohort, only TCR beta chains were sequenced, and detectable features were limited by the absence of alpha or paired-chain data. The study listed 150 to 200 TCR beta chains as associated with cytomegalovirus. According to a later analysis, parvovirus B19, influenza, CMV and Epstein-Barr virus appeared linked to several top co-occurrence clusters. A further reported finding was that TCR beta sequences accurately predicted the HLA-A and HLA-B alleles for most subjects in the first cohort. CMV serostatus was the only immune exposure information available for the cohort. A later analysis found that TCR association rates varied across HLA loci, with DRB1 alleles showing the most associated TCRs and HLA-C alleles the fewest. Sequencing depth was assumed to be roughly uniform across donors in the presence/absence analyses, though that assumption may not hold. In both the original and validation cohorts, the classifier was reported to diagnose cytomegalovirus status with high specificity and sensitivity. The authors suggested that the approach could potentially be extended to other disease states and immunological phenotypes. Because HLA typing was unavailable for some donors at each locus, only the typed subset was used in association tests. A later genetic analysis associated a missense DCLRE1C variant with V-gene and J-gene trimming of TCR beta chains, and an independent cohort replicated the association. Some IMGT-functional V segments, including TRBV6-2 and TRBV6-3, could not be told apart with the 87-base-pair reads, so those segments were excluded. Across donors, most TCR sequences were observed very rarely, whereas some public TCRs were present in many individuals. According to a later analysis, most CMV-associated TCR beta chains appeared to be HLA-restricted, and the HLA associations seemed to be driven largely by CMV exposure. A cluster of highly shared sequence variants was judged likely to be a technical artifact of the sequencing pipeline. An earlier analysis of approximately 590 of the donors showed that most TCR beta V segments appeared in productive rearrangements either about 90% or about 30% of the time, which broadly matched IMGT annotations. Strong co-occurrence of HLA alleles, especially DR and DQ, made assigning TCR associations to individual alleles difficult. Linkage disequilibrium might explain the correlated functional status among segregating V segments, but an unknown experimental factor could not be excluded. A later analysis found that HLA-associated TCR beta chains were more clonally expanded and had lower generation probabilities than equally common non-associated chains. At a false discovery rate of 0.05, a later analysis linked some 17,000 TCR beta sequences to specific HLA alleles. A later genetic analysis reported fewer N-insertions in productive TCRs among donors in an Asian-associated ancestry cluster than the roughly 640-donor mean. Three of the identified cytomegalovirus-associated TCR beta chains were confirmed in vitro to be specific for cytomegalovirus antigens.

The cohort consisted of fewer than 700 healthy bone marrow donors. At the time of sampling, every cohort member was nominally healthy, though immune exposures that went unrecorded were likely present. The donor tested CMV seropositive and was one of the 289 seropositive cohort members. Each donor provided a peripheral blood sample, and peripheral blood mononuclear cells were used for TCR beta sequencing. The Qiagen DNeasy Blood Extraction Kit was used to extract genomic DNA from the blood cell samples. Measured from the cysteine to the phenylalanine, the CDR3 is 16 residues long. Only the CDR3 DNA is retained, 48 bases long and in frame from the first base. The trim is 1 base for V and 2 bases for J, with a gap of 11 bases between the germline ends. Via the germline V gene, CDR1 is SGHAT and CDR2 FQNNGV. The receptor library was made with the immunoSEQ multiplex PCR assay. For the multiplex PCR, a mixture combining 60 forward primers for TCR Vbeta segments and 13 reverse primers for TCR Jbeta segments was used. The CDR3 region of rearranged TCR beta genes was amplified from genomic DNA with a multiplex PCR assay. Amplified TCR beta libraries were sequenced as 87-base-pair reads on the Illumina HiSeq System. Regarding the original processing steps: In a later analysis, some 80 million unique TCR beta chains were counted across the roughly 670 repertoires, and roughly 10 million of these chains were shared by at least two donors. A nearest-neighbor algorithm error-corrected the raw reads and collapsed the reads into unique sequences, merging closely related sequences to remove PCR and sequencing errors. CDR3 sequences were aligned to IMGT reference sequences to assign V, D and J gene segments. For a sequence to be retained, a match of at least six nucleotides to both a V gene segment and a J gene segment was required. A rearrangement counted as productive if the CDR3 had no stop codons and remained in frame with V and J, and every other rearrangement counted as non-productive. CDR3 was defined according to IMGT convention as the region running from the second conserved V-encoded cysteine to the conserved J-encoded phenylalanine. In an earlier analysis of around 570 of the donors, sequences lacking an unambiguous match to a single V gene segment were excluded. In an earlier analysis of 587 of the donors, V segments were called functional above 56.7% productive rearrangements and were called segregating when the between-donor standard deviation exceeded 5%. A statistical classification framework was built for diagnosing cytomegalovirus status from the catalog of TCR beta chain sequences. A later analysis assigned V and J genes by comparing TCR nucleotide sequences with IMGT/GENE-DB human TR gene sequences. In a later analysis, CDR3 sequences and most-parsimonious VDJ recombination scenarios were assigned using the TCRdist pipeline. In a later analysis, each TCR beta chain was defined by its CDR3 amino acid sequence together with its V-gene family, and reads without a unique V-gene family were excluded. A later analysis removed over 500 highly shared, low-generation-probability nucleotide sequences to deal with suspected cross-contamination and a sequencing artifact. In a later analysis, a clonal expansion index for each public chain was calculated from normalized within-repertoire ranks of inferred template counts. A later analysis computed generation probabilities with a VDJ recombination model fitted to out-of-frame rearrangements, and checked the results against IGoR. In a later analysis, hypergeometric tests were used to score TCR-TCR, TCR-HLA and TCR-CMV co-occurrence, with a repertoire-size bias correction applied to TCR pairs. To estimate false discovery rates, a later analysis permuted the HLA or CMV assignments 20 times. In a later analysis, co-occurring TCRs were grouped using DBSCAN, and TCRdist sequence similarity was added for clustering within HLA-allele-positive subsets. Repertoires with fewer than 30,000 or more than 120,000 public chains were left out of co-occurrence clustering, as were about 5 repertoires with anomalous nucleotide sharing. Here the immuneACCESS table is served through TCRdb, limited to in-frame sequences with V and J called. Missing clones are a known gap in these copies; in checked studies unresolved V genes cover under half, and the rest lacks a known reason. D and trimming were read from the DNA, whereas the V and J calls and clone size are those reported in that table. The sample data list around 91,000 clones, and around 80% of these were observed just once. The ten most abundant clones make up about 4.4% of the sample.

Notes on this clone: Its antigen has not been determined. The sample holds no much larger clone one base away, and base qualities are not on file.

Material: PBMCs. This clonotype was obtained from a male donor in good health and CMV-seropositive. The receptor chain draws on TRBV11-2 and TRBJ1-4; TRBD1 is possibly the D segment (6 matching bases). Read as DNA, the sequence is TGTGCCAGCAGCTTAGGAGGGGGGGCGACTAATGAAAAACTGTTTTTT. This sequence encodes CASSLGGGATNEKLFF.